The T cell receptor beta chain under discussion was sequenced for a study of T-cell reconstitution after alpha-beta-depleted transplantation in children. Library preparation (for TCRbeta) was performed with unique molecular identifiers. TCRdb reanalysed the PCR reads using MiXCR and keeps one entry per CDR3 protein. The sample includes around 680,000 distinct CDR3 sequences, 16% seen only once; the top ten take 1.1%. This CDR3 comprises 14 residues. Germline assignment: CDR1 KGHDR and CDR2 SFDVKD. V dropped 4 bases and J dropped 0 bases, with 8 bases sitting between them. This receptor was identified in a human donor who donated a stem cell graft to a child with acute myeloid leukemia. The gene calls are TRBV24-1 and TRBJ2-5, with a weak D call TRBD1 (5 bases). Specimen: PBMCs from the stem cell graft donor, collected from the stem cell graft. The CDR3 DNA reads TGTGCCACCAGTGAGTCAGGGTACCAAGAGACCCAGTACTTC. Encoded protein: CATSESGYQETQYF.